The clone carrying this T cell receptor (beta chain) appeared once. The antigen remains undetermined. This sample is drawn from a study of shared clonotypes between healthy human individuals. The CDR3 spans 14 residues. The germline V and J ends were trimmed by 2 bases and 10 bases, with 12 bases remaining between them. Germline V lookup: CDR1 MNHEY, CDR2 SVGAGI. TCRdb keeps only in-frame clones here, not all; method: immunoSEQ multiplex PCR. The profile shows nearly 1 million clones, about 80% of them singletons. The study, taken as a whole, reports: Read depth was anticipated to influence clonotype sharing among donors. Clonotypes shared by all four donors outscored non-shared clonotypes in generation probability. Naive subsets tended to show greater estimated richness than memory subsets. In a handful of donors, around 5% of naive CD4 clonotypes appeared in common.

The V and J genes are TRBV6-5 and TRBJ1-6, with D possibly matching TRBD1 (5 bases). This TCR derives from a man aged 18 to 30 in good health. The sequencing input was memory CD4+ T cells sorted from blood. Subset meaning: CD45RA-negative fraction. The CDR3 nucleotides are TGTGCCAGCAGTTACGGGCAGGGTGGCTCACCCCTCCACTTT. Protein product: CASSYGQGGSPLHF.